The clone carrying this T cell receptor (beta chain) was counted at least ten times. The antigen remains undetermined. TCRdb re-derived calls from the 5' RACE reads in MiXCR, one entry per CDR3 protein. The top ten hold 1.5% to 2% of the sample, which has some 710,000 distinct CDR3 sequences, 5.5% to 7.5% seen once. The data derive from a study of identical twins. CDR3 length: 14 amino acids. V was cut by 3 bases and J by 2 bases, with 11 bases left in between. From germline, CDR1 is DFQATT and CDR2 SNEGSKA (reference sequence). The study's findings and limits: In cord blood, abundant beta clonotypes had fewer insertions; memory showed no trend. A cross-sectional statistical analysis, not follow-up of the same donors, supported the conclusions.

This clonotype was sampled from a man aged 18 to 29 in good health. The J gene is TRBJ2-4, the V gene TRBV20-1, with a weak D call TRBD1 (6 bases). The sequenced sample was naive T cells sorted from blood. The CDR3 region is CSASPQGTKNIQYF. As DNA, the CDR3 is TGCAGTGCTAGCCCACAGGGAACCAAAAACATTCAGTACTTC.